This T cell receptor beta chain was captured by sequencing in a study of blood T cell repertoires in COVID-19. On the study more broadly: From the United States, Italy and Spain came samples of acute and convalescent COVID-19. Sample material is recorded as cDNA or gDNA derived from T cells, B-cell-depleted T cells, or PBMCs.

CDR1 MNHEY and CDR2 SMNVEV come from the germline V gene (reference sequence). V was cut by 2 bases and J by 9 bases, with 25 bases left in between. The CDR3 runs 17 residues. Sequencing was performed with immunoSEQ multiplex PCR; in TCRdb, only in-frame clones are kept and a portion is missing. This sample has around 250,000 clones, with 80% to 90% found just once. Across under 25 US areas, participants ranged in age from roughly 18 to 95 years. The chain combines TRBV27 with TRBJ1-2; D not resolved. Input material: PBMCs or T cells enriched from blood (not recorded which). The source is a woman in her forties or fifties who had recovered from COVID-19. The CDR3, as DNA: TGTGCCAGCAGTTTAGACTCATTTAGCGGGTTAAGTATGAGCTACACCTTC. This gives the protein CASSLDSFSGLSMSYTF.